The 27 T cell receptor beta chains below all came from one sample that was sequenced in a study of response to subunit inactivated influenza vaccine. In TCRdb, the RT-PCR reads were re-called with MiXCR into one record per CDR3 protein. The table lists about 780,000 distinct CDR3 sequences, around a sixth of them singletons. The specimen comprised PBMCs from blood, sampled 4 to 6 days after vaccination. Source of these receptors: a man aged 50 to 59 who received an inactivated influenza vaccine.

The chain joins TRBV7-9 to TRBJ2-3, with 11 bases aligning to TRBD2. With 5 bases clipped from V and 0 bases from J, the junction kept 4 bases outside the gene matches. The CDR3 is 16 amino acids. CDR1 is SEHNR and CDR2 is FQNEAQ in the germline V gene (reference sequence). The CDR3 DNA sequence: TGTGCCAGCAGCCCGGGACTAGCGGAGAGCACAGATACGCAGTATTTT. It is translated as CASSPGLAESTDTQYF.

This clonotype has just a few counts. V gene TRBV5-1 combines with J gene TRBJ1-1; 7 nucleotides line up with TRBD1. There are 14 residues in the CDR3. V lost 4 bases and J lost 5; bases outside the gene matches: 8. Germline V gene lookup returns CDR1 SGHRS and CDR2 YFSETQ. The DNA for the CDR3 is TGCGCCAGCAGCCGGACAGGCCTAGGGACTGAAGCTTTCTTT. Translated: CASSRTGLGTEAFF.

The chain recombines TRBV30 with TRBJ1-1; 7 bases fit TRBD1. Germline assignment: CDR1 GTSNPN and CDR2 SVGIG (reference sequence). After removal of 3 bases from V and 5 bases from J, the junction contained 12 bases not matched to a gene. This CDR3 has 15 residues. The CDR3: CAWRGEGAPGTEAFF. The CDR3 region has the DNA TGTGCCTGGAGAGGCGAGGGGGCGCCGGGTACTGAAGCTTTCTTT.

The CDR3 loop reads CASSEYRQDYNSPLHF. The CDR3 DNA reads as TGTGCCAGCAGTGAATACCGACAAGACTATAATTCACCCCTCCACTTT. The chain has TRBV6-1 and TRBJ1-6; D gene ambiguous. The germline V gene has CDR1 MNHNS and CDR2 SASEGT. The CDR3 is 16 residues long. The V gene lost 2 bases and the J gene lost 3 bases, with 11 bases spanning the gap.

This clonotype came up a few times. This chain uses TRBV2 with TRBJ1-5, with 7 bases that match TRBD1. This CDR3 region has 20 residues. The germline CDR1 and CDR2 sequences are SNHLY and FYNNEI. J was trimmed by 1 base and V by 6 bases; bases with no gene match: 21. This CDR3 reads CASREKRQGGPLTSNQPQHF. As DNA, the CDR3 is TGTGCCAGCAGGGAAAAAAGACAGGGAGGGCCCCTAACGAGCAATCAGCCCCAGCATTTT. The variable domain in full, with the rest retrieved from reference TRBV2 and TRBJ1-5, is EPEVTQTPSHQVTQMGQEVILRCVPISNHLYFYWYRQILGQKVEFLVSFYNNEISEKSEIFDDQFSVERPDGSNFTLKIRSTKLEDSAMYFCASREKRQGGPLTSNQPQHFGDGTRLSIL.

This clonotype occurred many times. V and J are TRBV7-6 and TRBJ1-6, with D perhaps matching TRBD1 (6 bases). CDR3 length equals 15 residues. V gave up 0 bases and J gave up 7 bases, with 10 bases separating them. Germline CDR1 reads SGHVS; CDR2 reads FNYEAQ. Here the CDR3 DNA reads TGTGCCAGCAGCTTAGCGGCGAGGGGGAATTCACCCCTCCACTTT. Its translation: CASSLAARGNSPLHF.

This clonotype was detected only a few times. The CDR3 protein is CASRRSGGRQETQYF. CDR3 nucleotide sequence: TGTGCCAGCAGACGAAGCGGGGGCCGACAAGAGACCCAGTACTTC. J is TRBJ2-5 and V is TRBV28, with 8 bases lining up with TRBD2. After removal of 6 bases from V and 2 bases from J, the junction contained 8 bases not matched to a gene. This CDR3 has 15 residues. Looked up from germline, CDR1 is MDHEN and CDR2 is SYDVKM.

The chain is built from TRBV5-1 and TRBJ2-6; D unclear. There are 16 residues in the CDR3. CDR1 is SGHRS, CDR2 YFSETQ, per germline. Trimming stripped 3 bases from V and 0 bases from J, with 10 bases between. CDR3 sequence (DNA): TGCGCCAGCAGCTCCCTTTTTAGCTCTGGGGCCAACGTCCTGACTTTC. As protein: CASSSLFSSGANVLTF.

This clonotype was observed a handful of times. The rearrangement links TRBV11-2 to TRBJ2-1, with D hard to call. Germline V lookup: CDR1 SGHAT, CDR2 FQNNGV. The V end was cut by 1 base, the J end by 0 bases, with 10 bases between. The CDR3 extends over 16 amino acids. Here the CDR3 DNA reads TGTGCCAGCAGCTTAGCTACCGGACCCTCCTACAATGAGCAGTTCTTC. It translates to CASSLATGPSYNEQFF. The entire variable domain, with the rest obtained from reference TRBV11-2 and TRBJ2-1, is as follows: EAGVAQSPRYKIIEKRQSVAFWCNPISGHATLYWYQQILGQGPKLLIQFQNNGVVDDSQLPKDRFSAERLKGVDSTLKIQPAKLEDSAVYLCASSLATGPSYNEQFFGPGTRLTVL.

This clonotype has ten or more counts. The V gene is TRBV5-1, the J gene TRBJ2-7; 8 nucleotides align to TRBD1. The CDR3 loop spans 14 amino acids. Losses at the gene ends were 1 base for V and 6 bases for J; bases not matched to a gene: 6. Per the germline V gene, CDR1 is SGHRS and CDR2 is YFSETQ. The CDR3 DNA reads as TGCGCCAGCAGCTTGCCGGACAGGGTGGTCGAGCAGTACTTC. Protein: CASSLPDRVVEQYF. The whole variable domain, filled in from reference TRBV5-1 and TRBJ2-7, reads KAGVTQTPRYLIKTRGQQVTLSCSPISGHRSVSWYQQTPGQGLQFLFEYFSETQRNKGNFPGRFSGRQFSNSRSEMNVSTLELGDSALYLCASSLPDRVVEQYFGPGTRLTVT.

The genes are TRBV29-1 and TRBJ2-3; D remains unclear. This CDR3 is 14 amino acids long. Per the germline V gene, CDR1 is SQVTM and CDR2 is ANQGSEA. The V end was cut by 0 bases, the J end by 5 bases, with 12 bases between. This CDR3 is CSVEEYNPVDTQYF. The DNA for the CDR3 is TGCAGCGTTGAAGAGTATAACCCGGTAGATACGCAGTATTTT.

This clonotype appeared a few times. The chain carries TRBV5-1 and TRBJ2-5; D is tentatively TRBD1 or TRBD2 (5 bases each). This CDR3 has 13 residues. In germline, CDR1 is SGHRS, CDR2 YFSETQ. Deletions cut 3 bases from V and 7 bases from J, with 13 bases between. This CDR3 is CASSWGPQGTQYF. The CDR3 region has the DNA TGCGCCAGCAGCTGGGGACCTCAGGGGACCCAGTACTTC.

The chain joins TRBV7-2 to TRBJ2-5; either TRBD1 or TRBD2 may supply D (5 bases each). This CDR3 has 14 amino acids. Germline lookup yields CDR1 SGHTA and CDR2 FQGNSA. Trimming cost V 5 bases and J 5 bases, with 15 bases left between them. This chain's CDR3 is CASSLGTWQETQYF. CDR3 nucleotide sequence: TGTGCCAGCAGCCTTGGGACCTGGCAGGAGACCCAGTACTTC.

A few counts support this clonotype. The chain combines TRBV20-1 with TRBJ2-1; TRBD2 aligns across 9 bases. With V trimmed by 4 bases and J by 7 bases, 8 bases remained unmatched. The CDR3 totals 14 residues. CDR1 is DFQATT and CDR2 is SNEGSKA in the germline V gene (reference sequence). The CDR3 protein is CSAISGTSRNEQFF. CDR3 DNA sequence: TGCAGTGCTATCTCCGGGACTAGCAGGAATGAGCAGTTCTTC.

This clonotype was seen only a few times. The CDR3 here is CASRESGGAYTGELFF. CDR3 coding DNA: TGTGCCAGCAGGGAAAGCGGGGGGGCATACACCGGGGAGCTGTTTTTT. This rearrangement joins TRBV12-3 or TRBV12-4 to TRBJ2-2; 10 nucleotides align to TRBD2. The length of the CDR3 is 16 residues. V was pared by 6 bases and J by 3 bases, with 7 bases of the junction left unmatched.

Only a few counts were recorded for this clonotype. The chain has TRBV7-2 and TRBJ1-2; no reliable D call. Germline lookup yields CDR1 SGHTA and CDR2 FQGNSA. The V and J ends lost 4 bases and 4 bases respectively, with 13 bases between them. The CDR3 is 14 residues long. This CDR3 is CASSSQAFSYGYTF. The CDR3 DNA follows: TGTGCCAGCAGCTCCCAAGCATTTAGCTATGGCTACACCTTC.

This clonotype showed up just a few times. V usage is TRBV28 and J usage is TRBJ2-3; D is possibly TRBD1 or TRBD2 (5 bases each). V was clipped by 6 bases and J by 0 bases, with 16 bases between them. This CDR3 region has 16 residues. Germline CDR1 and CDR2: MDHEN and SYDVKM. The CDR3 reads CASSPTGRKSTDTQYF. In DNA form, the CDR3 reads TGTGCCAGCAGCCCCACGGGGCGTAAGAGCACAGATACGCAGTATTTT.

This clonotype was picked up a small number of times. The chain is built from TRBV5-5 and TRBJ2-1, with 7 bases fitting TRBD1. CDR1 is SGHKS and CDR2 is YYEKEE in the germline V gene (reference sequence). This CDR3 spans 17 amino acids. After removal of 1 base from V and 4 bases from J, the junction contained 11 bases not matched to a gene. The CDR3 region has the DNA TGTGCCAGCAGCTTGACCCGTACAGGGGCCCTATACAATGAGCAGTTCTTC. It yields the protein CASSLTRTGALYNEQFF.

This clonotype has more than one count but fewer than ten. The V gene is TRBV9, the J gene TRBJ1-1; TRBD1 matches 7 bases. Germline CDR1 SGDLS, CDR2 YYNGEE. Losses at the gene ends were 4 bases for V and 5 bases for J; bases not matched to a gene: 11. The CDR3 runs to 15 residues. This chain's CDR3 is CASSTTGSGGTEAFF. The CDR3, as DNA: TGTGCCAGCAGCACGACAGGGTCGGGGGGAACTGAAGCTTTCTTT.

The chain couples TRBV7-9 to TRBJ2-1, with a weak D call TRBD2 (6 bases). The V end lost 6 bases, the J end lost 5 bases, and 11 bases lay between the germline ends. In germline, CDR1 is SEHNR, CDR2 FQNEAQ (reference sequence). CDR3 length equals 13 residues. CDR3 sequence: CASRLGGNNEQFF. In DNA form, the CDR3 reads TGTGCCAGCAGACTCGGCGGGAACAATGAGCAGTTCTTC.

V is TRBV29-1 and J is TRBJ2-2; 8 nucleotides line up with TRBD1. This CDR3 spans 12 amino acids. With 6 bases clipped from V and 6 bases from J, the junction kept 3 bases outside the gene matches. Germline V lookup: CDR1 SQVTM, CDR2 ANQGSEA. CDR3 region: CSVDRGPGELFF. The CDR3 DNA is TGCAGCGTCGACAGGGGCCCCGGGGAGCTGTTTTTT.

The rearrangement joins TRBV4-1 to TRBJ2-7; D gene uncertain. V lost 4 bases and J 6 bases, leaving 13 bases between the germline ends. This CDR3 region has 13 residues. Germline CDR1 and CDR2: MGHRA and YSYEKL. The DNA of the CDR3 is TGCGCCAGCAGCCGAGGTCTCTGGGGCGAGCAGTACTTC. Its protein product is CASSRGLWGEQYF.

The rearrangement joins TRBV29-1 to TRBJ2-5; the D is unclear. This CDR3 is built from 14 residues. V was clipped by 4 bases and J by 0 bases, with 12 bases between them. The germline V gene encodes CDR1 SQVTM and CDR2 ANQGSEA. The DNA of the CDR3 is TGCAGCGTTGCGTGGTGGCAGCACCAAGAGACCCAGTACTTC. Protein: CSVAWWQHQETQYF.

This chain connects TRBV6-2 or TRBV6-3 to TRBJ1-2; D gene ambiguous. The ends were cut back, 6 bases at V and 7 bases at J, with 18 bases in the middle. In germline, CDR1 is MNHEY, CDR2 SVGEGT. The CDR3 consists of 14 residues. This chain's CDR3 is CASRPTRTFIGYTF. The CDR3 DNA follows: TGTGCCAGCAGGCCTACCAGGACCTTTATTGGCTACACCTTC.

Comments on this clonotype: The junction shows a germline mismatch at one end, possibly a read error. The rearrangement uses TRBV4-2 and TRBJ2-5; the D call may be TRBD1 or TRBD2 (7 bases each). CDR1 LGHNA and CDR2 YNFKEQ come from the germline V gene. This CDR3 is built from 14 residues. Here the CDR3 DNA reads TGTGCCAGCAGCCAAGTCAGCGGGACAGAGGCCCAGTACTTC. Translated: CASSQVSGTEAQYF.

This clonotype was seen a handful of times. This chain joins TRBV10-3 and TRBJ2-2; tentative D call: TRBD2 (6 bases). The CDR3 has 16 residues. The ends were cut back, 0 bases at V and 5 bases at J, with 13 bases in the middle. CDR1 and CDR2 (germline): ENHRY, SYGVKD. In DNA form, the CDR3 reads TGTGCCATCAGTGAGTCTAGCGGAGGAGGAACCGGGGAGCTGTTTTTT. It yields the protein CAISESSGGGTGELFF.

This chain uses TRBV10-3 with TRBJ1-1, with TRBD1 matching 9 bases. The CDR3 runs 15 residues. V lost 4 bases to trimming and J lost 3 bases; unmatched junction nucleotides: 6. CDR1 is ENHRY and CDR2 is SYGVKD in the germline V gene. Written as DNA, the CDR3 is TGTGCCATCAGTGCCAGACAGGGGGGCGACACTGAAGCTTTCTTT. Its protein product is CAISARQGGDTEAFF.